Listed here are 23 T cell receptor beta chains from one sample, sequenced in a study of blood T cell repertoires in COVID-19 (dated by TCRdb to the early 2020s). The protocol used for the library was the immunoSEQ multiplex PCR assay. TCRdb stores this immuneACCESS table with in-frame sequences only. Part of the clones is absent; in the studies checked, under half of the shortfall reflects unresolved V genes, and no reason is known for the rest. The sample has a few hundred thousand clones on record, 89% of them singletons. The biggest ten clones account for 12% of the sample. Sequencing used peripheral blood. Receptors were obtained from a woman in her fifties or sixties with acute or convalescent COVID-19.

The chain employs TRBV2 and TRBJ1-1; D possibly corresponds to TRBD1 (5 bases). Germline CDR1 and CDR2: SNHLY and FYNNEI. There are 13 residues in the CDR3. V shed 7 bases and J shed 5 bases, with 14 bases lying between them. CDR3 in DNA: TGTGCCAGCACCGGGGGTTTGAGGACTGAAGCTTTCTTT. Translating it yields CASTGGLRTEAFF.

The chain uses TRBV11-3 and TRBJ1-5; 7 nucleotides line up with TRBD1. Trimming cost V 6 bases and J 0 bases; bases outside gene matches: 17. The CDR3 contains 19 residues. The V gene's germline CDR1 is SGHNT and CDR2 YENEEA. CDR3 residues: CASRRLGDREVYSNQPQHF. The CDR3 nucleotides are TGTGCCAGCAGGCGCTTAGGAGACAGGGAGGTTTATAGCAATCAGCCCCAGCATTTT.

This sequence joins TRBV5-6 and TRBJ1-5, with 9 bases identical to TRBD1. Looked up from germline, CDR1 is SGHDT and CDR2 is YYEEEE. Losses at the gene ends were 6 bases for V and 5 bases for J; bases not matched to a gene: 6. This CDR3 comprises 14 residues. CDR3 protein: CASKEQGADQPQHF. The DNA for the CDR3 is TGTGCCAGCAAGGAACAGGGGGCCGATCAGCCCCAGCATTTT.

This rearrangement joins TRBV18 to TRBJ2-7; 9 bases match TRBD1. Germline trimming cut 2 bases from V and 6 bases from J; bases unmatched to any gene: 5. The germline gives CDR1 KGHSH, CDR2 LQKENI. The CDR3 is made up of 14 amino acids. The CDR3 is CASSPETGGGEQYF. Written as DNA, the CDR3 is TGTGCCAGCTCACCAGAGACAGGGGGAGGCGAGCAGTACTTC.

The chain joins TRBV19 to TRBJ1-4, with D perhaps TRBD1 (6 bases). There are 15 residues in the CDR3. Germline V gene sequence: CDR1 LNHDA, CDR2 SQIVND (reference sequence). Trimming removed 5 bases at V and 4 bases at J, with 14 bases between. CDR3 coding DNA: TGTGCCAGTAGTTCCCTTGGGGGCGTTAATGAAAAACTGTTTTTT. It yields the protein CASSSLGGVNEKLFF.

CDR3 bases: TGTGCCAGCAGTTACGCTGGGGCCCAGCCCCAGCATTTT. Translated: CASSYAGAQPQHF. The chain links TRBV6-5 to TRBJ1-5; possible D gene TRBD1, 5 bases. CDR3 size: 13 residues. V lost 2 bases, J lost 7 bases, and 9 bases lay in between. The germline CDR1 and CDR2 sequences are MNHEY and SVGAGI.

The V gene is TRBV6-5, the J gene TRBJ1-2; TRBD1 aligns across 7 bases. This CDR3 is built from 13 residues. Germline V gives CDR1 MNHEY, CDR2 SVGAGI. With 7 bases clipped from V and 4 bases from J, the junction kept 6 bases outside the gene matches. CDR3 coding DNA: TGTGCCAGCAACAGGGGACCGGGCTATGGCTACACCTTC. Translated, it gives CASNRGPGYGYTF.

The chain carries TRBV27 and TRBJ1-5; D is perhaps TRBD1 (6 bases). This CDR3 is 14 amino acids long. Germline CDR1 MNHEY, CDR2 SMNVEV (reference sequence). V gave up 5 bases and J gave up 9 bases, with 17 bases separating them. CDR3: CASSPRDTRAPQHF. The CDR3 nucleotides read TGTGCCAGCAGTCCCCGGGACACCCGCGCGCCCCAGCATTTT.

This sequence joins TRBV7-2 and TRBJ2-1; D not certain. Germline CDR1 and CDR2: SGHTA and FQGNSA. This CDR3 is built from 15 residues. Trimming took off 1 base at V and 9 bases at J, with 16 bases between the two ends. CDR3 DNA: TGTGCCAGCAGCTTAGGCGCAACTGTACTGGTTGAGCAGTTCTTC. Encoded protein: CASSLGATVLVEQFF.

CDR3 protein: CASSVDPDSYEQYF. The CDR3 DNA reads as TGTGCCAGCAGCGTAGATCCAGATTCCTACGAGCAGTACTTC. The chain links TRBV9 to TRBJ2-7; no definite D call. V shed 0 bases and J shed 1 base, with 8 bases lying between them. Germline V gives CDR1 SGDLS, CDR2 YYNGEE. This CDR3 comprises 14 residues.

The chain combines TRBV9 with TRBJ1-4; D is possibly TRBD1 (5 bases). Germline V gives CDR1 SGDLS, CDR2 YYNGEE. V was clipped by 3 bases and J by 0 bases, with 9 bases between them. This CDR3 has 15 amino acids. The CDR3 is CASSGGVATNEKLFF. CDR3 nucleotide sequence: TGTGCCAGCAGCGGGGGGGTTGCAACTAATGAAAAACTGTTTTTT.

This sequence joins TRBV7-2 and TRBJ2-3; 10 bases match TRBD2. CDR1 is SGHTA and CDR2 is FQGNSA in the germline V gene. V shed 1 base and J 5 bases; nucleotides not matched to a gene: 6. The CDR3 is 16 amino acids. The CDR3 loop reads CASSLGTAGGLDTQYF. CDR3 DNA sequence: TGTGCCAGCAGCTTAGGAACAGCGGGGGGGCTAGATACGCAGTATTTT.

J is TRBJ2-1 and V is TRBV24-1; the match to TRBD2 covers 10 bases. CDR3 length: 16 amino acids. Trimming took 3 bases from V and 7 from J; bases not matched to a gene: 8. Germline CDR1 reads KGHDR; CDR2 reads SFDVKD. The chain's CDR3 is CATSDPSSGGSNEQFF. As DNA, the CDR3 is TGTGCCACCAGTGATCCTTCTAGCGGGGGTTCTAATGAGCAGTTCTTC.

This clone was counted only a few times. The chain combines TRBV3-1 (or the pseudogene TRBV3-2) with TRBJ1-6; the D is unclear. Trimming took off 1 base at V and 7 bases at J, with 5 bases between the two ends. The CDR3 covers 13 residues. Germline V gene sequence: CDR1 LGHDT, CDR2 YNNKEL (reference sequence). The CDR3 DNA is TGTGCCAGCAGCCAAGGGGCGAATTCACCCCTCCACTTT. Translated, it gives CASSQGANSPLHF.

In regard to this clone: Other DNA sequences from this sample encode an identical CDR3 as well. The V and J genes are TRBV9 and TRBJ2-3; perhaps TRBD2 as D (6 bases). The V gene lost 4 bases and the J gene lost 4 bases, with 13 bases spanning the gap. The CDR3 length is 14 residues. Germline V CDR1 and CDR2: SGDLS, YYNGEE. Here the CDR3 reads CASSPQLAADTQYF. The CDR3 DNA follows: TGTGCCAGCAGCCCACAACTAGCAGCAGATACGCAGTATTTT.

The table lists this clone with a count of one. The V and J genes are TRBV7-2 and TRBJ2-3; D perhaps matches TRBD2 (6 bases). Between the trimmed V and J ends, which lost 5 bases and 4 bases, there was a span of 10 bases. Germline CDR1 is SGHTA and CDR2 is FQGNSA. The CDR3 runs to 13 residues. CDR3 protein: CASSLRRADTQYF. CDR3 DNA sequence: TGTGCCAGCAGCCTAAGGAGGGCAGATACGCAGTATTTT.

The rearrangement links TRBV7-2 to TRBJ2-3, with 8 positions matching TRBD1. The J segment lost 3 bases and the V segment lost 5 bases, leaving 13 bases of the junction unmatched. The germline gives CDR1 SGHTA, CDR2 FQGNSA. This CDR3 is built from 17 residues. The CDR3 DNA reads as TGTGCCAGCAGCCCCATGAGGAGGACAGGGTCGACAGATACGCAGTATTTT. It translates to CASSPMRRTGSTDTQYF.

The rearrangement links TRBV4-3 to TRBJ1-4; 7 bases map to TRBD1. CDR3 length equals 14 residues. V gave up 8 bases and J gave up 6 bases; unmatched junction bases: 9. Germline V gives CDR1 LGHNA, CDR2 YSLEER. CDR3 region: CASGLYRGDEKLFF. The CDR3, as DNA: TGCGCCAGCGGTCTATACAGGGGAGATGAAAAACTGTTTTTT.

The rearrangement links TRBV28 to TRBJ1-6, with 7 bases fitting TRBD1. The CDR3 extends over 16 amino acids. Looked up from germline, CDR1 is MDHEN and CDR2 is SYDVKM. Germline trimming cut 7 bases from V and 9 bases from J; bases unmatched to any gene: 15. The chain's CDR3 is CASTPSEGGVSSPLHF. The DNA of the CDR3 is TGTGCCAGCACCCCTTCCGAAGGGGGCGTATCTTCACCCCTCCACTTT.

The chain has TRBV7-9 and TRBJ2-4, with D possibly being TRBD2 (5 bases). V lost 5 bases and J lost 9, with 14 bases in between. The CDR3 is made up of 13 amino acids. In germline, CDR1 is SEHNR, CDR2 FQNEAQ (reference sequence). The CDR3: CASSRGTKGIQYF. Written as DNA, the CDR3 is TGTGCCAGCAGCCGGGGTACTAAAGGCATTCAGTACTTC. Full variable domain (outside the CDR3, taken from reference TRBV7-9 and TRBJ2-4): DTGVSQNPRHKITKRGQNVTFRCDPISEHNRLYWYRQTLGQGPEFLTYFQNEAQLEKSRLLSDRFSAERPKGSFSTLEIQRTEQGDSAMYLCASSRGTKGIQYFGAGTRLSVL.

This chain links TRBV5-1 with TRBJ1-2, with D perhaps TRBD1 (5 bases). CDR3 length: 14 amino acids. Trimming cost V 4 bases and J 2 bases, with 12 bases left between them. Germline CDR1 reads SGHRS; CDR2 reads YFSETQ. The CDR3, as DNA: TGCGCCAGCAGCCGTGACAGCCTGAACTATGGCTACACCTTC. Its translation: CASSRDSLNYGYTF.

This clone came up once. The chain combines TRBV7-9 with TRBJ1-4; maybe TRBD1 (6 bases). The CDR3 is 13 amino acids. The ends were cut back, 5 bases at V and 11 bases at J, with 15 bases in the middle. The germline V gene has CDR1 SEHNR and CDR2 FQNEAQ (reference sequence). The DNA for the CDR3 is TGTGCCAGCAGCCCAGAGGGGGGGCGGAAACTGTTTTTT. Translation: CASSPEGGRKLFF.

The chain employs TRBV9 and TRBJ2-1, with D possibly matching TRBD1 (5 bases). Trimming removed 2 bases at V and 5 bases at J, with 11 bases between. This CDR3 has 14 residues. Looked up from germline, CDR1 is SGDLS and CDR2 is YYNGEE. The CDR3 loop is CASSVMTDHNEQFF. The CDR3 DNA reads TGTGCCAGCAGCGTGATGACAGATCACAATGAGCAGTTCTTC.